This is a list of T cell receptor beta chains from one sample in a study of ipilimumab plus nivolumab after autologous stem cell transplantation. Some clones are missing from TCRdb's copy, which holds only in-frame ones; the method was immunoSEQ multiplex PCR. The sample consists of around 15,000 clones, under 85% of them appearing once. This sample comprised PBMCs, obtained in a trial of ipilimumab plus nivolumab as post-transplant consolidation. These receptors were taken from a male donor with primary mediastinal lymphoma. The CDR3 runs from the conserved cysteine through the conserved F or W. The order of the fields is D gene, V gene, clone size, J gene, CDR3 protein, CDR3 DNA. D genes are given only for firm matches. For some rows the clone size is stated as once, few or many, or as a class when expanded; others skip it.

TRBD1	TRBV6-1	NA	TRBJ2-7	CATRQGWEQYF	TGTGCCACTCGACAGGGGTGGGAGCAGTACTTC
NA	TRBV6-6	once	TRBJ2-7	CASSYSTGYYEQYF	TGTGCCAGCAGTTACTCCACGGGTTACTACGAGCAGTACTTC
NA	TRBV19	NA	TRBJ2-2	CASRTDQNTGELFF	TGTGCCAGTAGGACGGACCAGAACACCGGGGAGCTGTTTTTT
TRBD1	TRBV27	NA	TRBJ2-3	CASRTGGLADTQYF	TGTGCCAGCCGGACAGGGGGCCTCGCAGATACGCAGTATTTT
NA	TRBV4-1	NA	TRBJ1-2	CASSQDSQGPYGYTF	TGCGCCAGCAGCCAAGATTCCCAGGGCCCCTATGGCTACACCTTC
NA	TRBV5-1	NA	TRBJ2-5	CASSQGRSPDKETQYF	TGCGCCAGCAGCCAGGGACGGAGCCCAGATAAAGAGACCCAGTACTTC
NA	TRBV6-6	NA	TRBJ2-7	CGSSSYRGTSYEQYF	TGTGGCAGCAGCTCATACCGGGGCACATCCTACGAGCAGTACTTC
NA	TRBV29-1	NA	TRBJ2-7	CSVGGHEQYF	TGCAGCGTTGGTGGCCACGAGCAGTACTTC
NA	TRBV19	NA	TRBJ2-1	CASSISTDGNEQFF	TGTGCCAGTAGTATAAGTACGGATGGAAATGAGCAGTTCTTC
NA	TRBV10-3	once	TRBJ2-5	CAVSEGGFETQYF	TGTGCCGTCAGTGAAGGGGGTTTCGAGACCCAGTACTTC
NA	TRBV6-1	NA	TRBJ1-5	CASSLKIDGGQPQHF	TGTGCCAGCAGTCTGAAGATTGATGGTGGGCAGCCCCAGCATTTT
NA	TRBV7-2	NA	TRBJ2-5	CASSDRYQGTQYF	TGTGCCAGCAGTGACAGATACCAAGGGACCCAGTACTTC
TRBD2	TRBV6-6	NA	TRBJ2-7	CASRLTSGGEQYF	TGTGCCAGCAGGCTGACTAGCGGGGGCGAGCAGTACTTC
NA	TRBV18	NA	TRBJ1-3	CASTSGVSSGNTIYF	TGTGCCAGCACATCAGGGGTGTCCTCTGGAAACACCATATATTTT
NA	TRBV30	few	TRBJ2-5	CAWSESSETQYF	TGTGCCTGGAGTGAATCCTCAGAGACCCAGTACTTC
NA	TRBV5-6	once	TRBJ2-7	CASSLLSPDSASPSYEQYF	TGTGCCAGCAGCTTGCTTTCTCCGGACAGCGCGTCCCCTTCCTACGAGCAGTACTTC
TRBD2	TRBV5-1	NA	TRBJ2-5	CASSLGIAGEETQYF	TGCGCCAGCAGCTTGGGGATAGCGGGGGAGGAGACCCAGTACTTC
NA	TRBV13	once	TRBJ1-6	CASSLKTGGNSPLHF	TGTGCCAGCAGCTTAAAGACGGGGGGTAATTCACCCCTCCACTTT
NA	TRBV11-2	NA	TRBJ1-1	CASSPKGADTEAFF	TGTGCCAGCAGCCCTAAGGGTGCGGACACTGAAGCTTTCTTT
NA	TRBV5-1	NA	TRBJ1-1	CASSLGPRRIVNTEAFF	TGCGCCAGCAGCTTGGGGCCGAGACGAATCGTGAACACTGAAGCTTTCTTT
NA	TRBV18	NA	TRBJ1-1	CASQGAPRNTEAFF	TGTGCCAGCCAAGGGGCCCCCAGGAACACTGAAGCTTTCTTT
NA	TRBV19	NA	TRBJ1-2	CASSRGASRTYGYTF	TGTGCCAGTAGTCGCGGAGCGAGCAGGACCTATGGCTACACCTTC
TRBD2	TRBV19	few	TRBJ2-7	CASSMRREYEQYF	TGTGCCAGTAGTATGAGGCGGGAGTACGAGCAGTACTTC
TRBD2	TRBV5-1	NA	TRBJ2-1	CASSLGLAGEHEQFF	TGCGCCAGCAGCTTGGGACTAGCGGGAGAACATGAGCAGTTCTTC
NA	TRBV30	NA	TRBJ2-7	CAWSALARGSTYEQYF	TGTGCCTGGAGCGCCTTAGCACGGGGGAGTACCTACGAGCAGTACTTC
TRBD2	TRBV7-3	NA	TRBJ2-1	CASSVAGVYNEQFF	TGTGCCAGCAGCGTAGCGGGGGTATACAATGAGCAGTTCTTC
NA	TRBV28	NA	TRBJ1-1	CASRPGAGGLYAEAFF	TGTGCCAGCAGACCTGGTGCGGGGGGGCTTTACGCTGAAGCTTTCTTT
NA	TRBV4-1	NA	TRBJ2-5	CASSQDQSYQETQYF	TGCGCCAGCAGCCAAGATCAGAGTTACCAAGAGACCCAGTACTTC
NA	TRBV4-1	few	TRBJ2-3	CASSQNYDTQYF	TGCGCCAGCAGCCAAAACTACGATACGCAGTATTTT
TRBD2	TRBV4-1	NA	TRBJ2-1	CASSPGLAGGFNEQFF	TGCGCCAGCAGCCCGGGACTAGCGGGAGGGTTCAATGAGCAGTTCTTC
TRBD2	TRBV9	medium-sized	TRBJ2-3	CASSASGSGSDTQYF	TGTGCCAGCAGCGCGAGCGGGAGTGGCTCAGATACGCAGTATTTT
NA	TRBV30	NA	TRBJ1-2	CAWSGDYLSYGYTF	TGTGCCTGGAGTGGAGACTACCTTAGCTATGGCTACACCTTC
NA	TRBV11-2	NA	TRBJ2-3	CASSLLGGGTDTQYF	TGTGCCAGCAGCTTATTAGGGGGAGGGACAGATACGCAGTATTTT
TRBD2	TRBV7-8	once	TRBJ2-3	CASSQHSGGALDTQYF	TGTGCCAGCAGCCAGCATAGCGGGGGGGCGTTAGATACGCAGTATTTT
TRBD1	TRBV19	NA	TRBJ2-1	CASRTTGTFYNEQFF	TGTGCCAGTAGGACGACAGGGACCTTCTACAATGAGCAGTTCTTC
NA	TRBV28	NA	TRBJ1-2	CASSTTGLGYGYTF	TGTGCCAGCAGTACGACAGGTCTTGGCTATGGCTACACCTTC
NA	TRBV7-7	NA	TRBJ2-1	CASSPAPTGGSSRQFF	TGTGCTAGCAGCCCCGCTCCTACGGGGGGCAGCTCTCGTCAGTTCTTC
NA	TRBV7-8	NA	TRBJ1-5	CASSLEVGRQPQPQHF	TGTGCCAGCAGCTTAGAGGTAGGGCGGCAACCCCAGCCCCAGCATTTT
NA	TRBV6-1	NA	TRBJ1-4	CASSEARFNEKLFF	TGTGCCAGCAGTGAAGCAAGGTTTAATGAAAAACTGTTTTTT
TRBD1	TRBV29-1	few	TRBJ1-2	CSVEGQGGYTF	TGCAGCGTTGAGGGACAGGGCGGCTACACCTTC
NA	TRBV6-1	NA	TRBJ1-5	CASSLHLSNQPQHF	TGTGCCAGCAGCCTTCACCTTAGCAATCAGCCCCAGCATTTT
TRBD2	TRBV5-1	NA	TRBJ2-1	CASSLDAIAGHNEQFF	TGCGCCAGCAGCTTAGACGCGATAGCGGGGCACAATGAGCAGTTCTTC
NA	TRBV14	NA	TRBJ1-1	CASSLTVVYTTKDTEAFF	TGTGCCAGCAGCCTAACGGTCGTATACACAACAAAGGACACTGAAGCTTTCTTT
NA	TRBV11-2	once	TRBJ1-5	CASSLESNQPQHF	TGTGCCAGCAGCTTAGAAAGCAATCAGCCCCAGCATTTT
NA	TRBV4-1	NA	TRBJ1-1	CASSQGMVNTEAFF	TGCGCCAGCAGCCAAGGAATGGTTAACACTGAAGCTTTCTTT
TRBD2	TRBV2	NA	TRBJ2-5	CASRALAGATQYF	TGTGCCAGCAGGGCCCTAGCGGGGGCGACCCAGTACTTC
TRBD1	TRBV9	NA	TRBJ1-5	CASSTFGTGDQPQHF	TGTGCCAGCAGCACGTTCGGGACAGGGGATCAGCCCCAGCATTTT
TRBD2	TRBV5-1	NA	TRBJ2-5	CASSPGTSGETQYF	TGCGCCAGCAGTCCGGGGACTAGCGGAGAGACCCAGTACTTC